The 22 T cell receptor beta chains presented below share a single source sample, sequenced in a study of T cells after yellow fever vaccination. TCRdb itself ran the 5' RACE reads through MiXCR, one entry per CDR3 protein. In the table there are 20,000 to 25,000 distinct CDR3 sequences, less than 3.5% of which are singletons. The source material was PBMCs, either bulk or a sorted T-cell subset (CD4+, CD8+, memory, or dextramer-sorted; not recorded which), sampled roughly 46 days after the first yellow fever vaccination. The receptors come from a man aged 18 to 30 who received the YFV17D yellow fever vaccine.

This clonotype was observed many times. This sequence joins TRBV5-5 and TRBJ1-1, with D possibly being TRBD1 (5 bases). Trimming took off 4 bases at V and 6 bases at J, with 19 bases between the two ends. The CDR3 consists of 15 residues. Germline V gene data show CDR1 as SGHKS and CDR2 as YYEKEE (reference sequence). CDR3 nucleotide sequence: TGTGCCAGCAGCCCGCCTCCGGGACGCCTCCCTGAAGCTTTCTTT. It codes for CASSPPPGRLPEAFF.

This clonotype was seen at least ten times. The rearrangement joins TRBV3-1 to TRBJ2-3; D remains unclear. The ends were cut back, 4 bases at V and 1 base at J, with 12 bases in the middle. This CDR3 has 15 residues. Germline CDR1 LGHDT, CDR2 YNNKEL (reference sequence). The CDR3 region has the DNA TGTGCCAGCAGCCGAAATGGGTGGGGCACAGATACGCAGTATTTT. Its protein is CASSRNGWGTDTQYF.

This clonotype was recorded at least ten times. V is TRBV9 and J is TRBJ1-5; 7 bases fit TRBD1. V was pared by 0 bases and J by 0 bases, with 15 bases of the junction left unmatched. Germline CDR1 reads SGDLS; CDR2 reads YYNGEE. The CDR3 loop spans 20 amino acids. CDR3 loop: CASSVAPNRQGQNSNQPQHF. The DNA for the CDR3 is TGTGCCAGCAGCGTAGCCCCTAATCGACAGGGACAGAATAGCAATCAGCCCCAGCATTTT.

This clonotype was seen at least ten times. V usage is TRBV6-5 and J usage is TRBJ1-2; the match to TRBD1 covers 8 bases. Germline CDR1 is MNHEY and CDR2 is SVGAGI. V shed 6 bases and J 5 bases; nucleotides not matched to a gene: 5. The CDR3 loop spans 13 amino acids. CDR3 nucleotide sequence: TGTGCCAGCAGAAGACAGGGGCTTTATGGCTACACCTTC. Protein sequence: CASRRQGLYGYTF.

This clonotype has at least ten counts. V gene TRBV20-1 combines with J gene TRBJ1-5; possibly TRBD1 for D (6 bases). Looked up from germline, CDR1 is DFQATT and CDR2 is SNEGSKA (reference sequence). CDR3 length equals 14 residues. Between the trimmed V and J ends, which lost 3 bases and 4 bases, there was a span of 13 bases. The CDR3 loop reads CSARGGDINQPQHF. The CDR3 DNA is TGCAGTGCTAGGGGAGGGGACATTAATCAGCCCCAGCATTTT.

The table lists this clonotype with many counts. CDR3 sequence (DNA): TGTGCCAGCTCACCGGAGGGACTAGCCAAAAACATTCAGTACTTC. It codes for CASSPEGLAKNIQYF. This chain uses TRBV18 with TRBJ2-4, with TRBD2 as a possible D gene (6 bases). CDR3 length: 15 amino acids. Germline CDR1 KGHSH, CDR2 LQKENI. V shed 3 bases and J shed 0 bases, with 9 bases lying between them.

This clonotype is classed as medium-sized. For the CDR3, the DNA is TGCGCCAGCAGCTTGATCCCGAACAGGGATGAGCAGTTCTTC. It codes for CASSLIPNRDEQFF. V gene TRBV5-1 combines with J gene TRBJ2-1, with D tentatively TRBD1 (6 bases). Trimming removed 1 base at V and 8 bases at J, with 13 bases between. The length of the CDR3 is 14 residues. Looked up from germline, CDR1 is SGHRS and CDR2 is YFSETQ. Filled out from reference TRBV5-1 and TRBJ2-1, the complete variable domain reads KAGVTQTPRYLIKTRGQQVTLSCSPISGHRSVSWYQQTPGQGLQFLFEYFSETQRNKGNFPGRFSGRQFSNSRSEMNVSTLELGDSALYLCASSLIPNRDEQFFGPGTRLTVL.

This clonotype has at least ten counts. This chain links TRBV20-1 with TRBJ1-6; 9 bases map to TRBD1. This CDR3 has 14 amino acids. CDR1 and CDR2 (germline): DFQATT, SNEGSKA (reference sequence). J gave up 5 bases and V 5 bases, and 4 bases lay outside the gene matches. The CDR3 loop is CSAQYRGHNSPLHF. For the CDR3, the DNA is TGCAGTGCTCAATACAGGGGGCATAATTCACCCCTCCACTTT.

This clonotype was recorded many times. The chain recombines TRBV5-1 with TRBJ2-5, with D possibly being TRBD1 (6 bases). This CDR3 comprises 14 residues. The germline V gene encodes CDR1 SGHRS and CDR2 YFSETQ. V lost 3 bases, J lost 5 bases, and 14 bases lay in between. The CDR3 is CASSSLGAGETQYF. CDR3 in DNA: TGCGCCAGCAGCTCGTTGGGGGCCGGGGAGACCCAGTACTTC. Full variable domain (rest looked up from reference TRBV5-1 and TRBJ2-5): KAGVTQTPRYLIKTRGQQVTLSCSPISGHRSVSWYQQTPGQGLQFLFEYFSETQRNKGNFPGRFSGRQFSNSRSEMNVSTLELGDSALYLCASSSLGAGETQYFGPGTRLLVL.

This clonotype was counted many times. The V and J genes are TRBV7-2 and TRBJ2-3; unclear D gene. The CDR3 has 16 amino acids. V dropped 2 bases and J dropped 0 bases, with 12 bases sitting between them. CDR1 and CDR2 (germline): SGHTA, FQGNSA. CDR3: CASSLFVEPSTDTQYF. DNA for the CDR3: TGTGCCAGCAGCTTATTCGTGGAACCTAGCACAGATACGCAGTATTTT.

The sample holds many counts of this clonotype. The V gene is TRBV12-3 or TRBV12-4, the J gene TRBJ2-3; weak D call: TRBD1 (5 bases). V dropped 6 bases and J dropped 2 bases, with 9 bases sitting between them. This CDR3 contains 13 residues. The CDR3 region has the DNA TGTGCCAGCAGCTCCGGACACACAGATACGCAGTATTTT. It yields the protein CASSSGHTDTQYF.

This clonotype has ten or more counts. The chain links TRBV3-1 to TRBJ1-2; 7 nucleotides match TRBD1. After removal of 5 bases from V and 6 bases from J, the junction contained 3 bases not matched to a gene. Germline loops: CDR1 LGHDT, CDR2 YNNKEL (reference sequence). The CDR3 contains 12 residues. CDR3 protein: CASSTQGNGYTF. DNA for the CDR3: TGTGCCAGCAGCACACAGGGGAATGGCTACACCTTC.

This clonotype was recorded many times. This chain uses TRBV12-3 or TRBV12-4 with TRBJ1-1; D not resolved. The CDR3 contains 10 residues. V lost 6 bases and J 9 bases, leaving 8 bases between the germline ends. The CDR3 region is CASRKNKAFF. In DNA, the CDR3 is TGTGCCAGCAGGAAAAATAAAGCTTTCTTT.

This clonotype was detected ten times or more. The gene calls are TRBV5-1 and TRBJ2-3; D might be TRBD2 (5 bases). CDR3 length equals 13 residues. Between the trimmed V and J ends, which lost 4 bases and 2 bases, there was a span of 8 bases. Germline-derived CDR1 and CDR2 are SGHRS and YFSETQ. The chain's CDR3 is CASSEGNTDTQYF. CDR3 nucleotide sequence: TGCGCCAGCAGCGAGGGCAACACAGATACGCAGTATTTT. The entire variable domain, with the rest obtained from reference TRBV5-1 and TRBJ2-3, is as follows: KAGVTQTPRYLIKTRGQQVTLSCSPISGHRSVSWYQQTPGQGLQFLFEYFSETQRNKGNFPGRFSGRQFSNSRSEMNVSTLELGDSALYLCASSEGNTDTQYFGPGTRLTVL.

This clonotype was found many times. The CDR3 sequence is CASSPMTGRGDTQYF. The CDR3, as DNA: TGTGCCAGCTCACCCATGACAGGGAGGGGAGATACGCAGTATTTT. This chain connects TRBV18 to TRBJ2-3; perhaps D is TRBD1 or TRBD2 (7 bases each). The CDR3 is 15 residues long. From germline, CDR1 is KGHSH and CDR2 LQKENI. Trimming took off 3 bases at V and 5 bases at J, with 15 bases between the two ends.

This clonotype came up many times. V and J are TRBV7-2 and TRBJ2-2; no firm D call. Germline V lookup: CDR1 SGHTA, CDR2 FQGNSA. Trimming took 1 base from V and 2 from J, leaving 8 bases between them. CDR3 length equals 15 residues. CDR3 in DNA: TGTGCCAGCAGCTTAGAGGCAGTAAACACCGGGGAGCTGTTTTTT. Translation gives CASSLEAVNTGELFF.

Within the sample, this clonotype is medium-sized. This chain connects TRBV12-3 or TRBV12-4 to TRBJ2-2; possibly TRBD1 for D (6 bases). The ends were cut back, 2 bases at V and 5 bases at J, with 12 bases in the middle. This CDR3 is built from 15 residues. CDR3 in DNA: TGTGCCAGCAGTTTATCAGGGGTTGTAACCGGGGAGCTGTTTTTT. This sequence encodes CASSLSGVVTGELFF.

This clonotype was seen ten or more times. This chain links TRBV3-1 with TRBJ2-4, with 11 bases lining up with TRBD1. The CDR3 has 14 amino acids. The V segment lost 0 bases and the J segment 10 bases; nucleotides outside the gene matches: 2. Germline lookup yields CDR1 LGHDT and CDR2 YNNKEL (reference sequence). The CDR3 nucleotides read TGTGCCAGCAGCCAAGAATGGGACAGGGGGATTCAGTACTTC. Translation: CASSQEWDRGIQYF. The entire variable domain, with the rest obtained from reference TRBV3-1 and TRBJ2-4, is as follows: DTAVSQTPKYLVTQMGNDKSIKCEQNLGHDTMYWYKQDSKKFLKIMFSYNNKELIINETVPNRFSPKSPDKAHLNLHINSLELGDSAVYFCASSQEWDRGIQYFGAGTRLSVL.

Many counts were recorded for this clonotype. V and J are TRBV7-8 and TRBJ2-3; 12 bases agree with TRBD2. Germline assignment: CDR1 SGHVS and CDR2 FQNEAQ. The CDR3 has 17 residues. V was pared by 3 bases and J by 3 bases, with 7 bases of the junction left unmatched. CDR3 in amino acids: CASSLTLAGGPTDTQYF. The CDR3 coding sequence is TGTGCCAGCAGCTTGACGCTAGCGGGGGGGCCGACAGATACGCAGTATTTT.

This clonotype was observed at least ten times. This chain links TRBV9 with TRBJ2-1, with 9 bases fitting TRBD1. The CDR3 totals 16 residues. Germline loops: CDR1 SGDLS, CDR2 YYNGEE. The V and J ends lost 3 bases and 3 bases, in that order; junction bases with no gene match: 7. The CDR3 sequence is CASSARGTGRYNEQFF. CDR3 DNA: TGTGCCAGCAGCGCCCGTGGGACAGGGCGCTACAATGAGCAGTTCTTC.

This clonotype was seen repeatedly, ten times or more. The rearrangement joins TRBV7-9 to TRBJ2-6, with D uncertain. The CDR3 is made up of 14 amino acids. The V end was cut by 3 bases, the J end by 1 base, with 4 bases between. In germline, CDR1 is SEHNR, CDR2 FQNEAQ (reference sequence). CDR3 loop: CASSLTSGANVLTF. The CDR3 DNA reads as TGTGCCAGCAGCTTGACTTCTGGGGCCAACGTCCTGACTTTC.

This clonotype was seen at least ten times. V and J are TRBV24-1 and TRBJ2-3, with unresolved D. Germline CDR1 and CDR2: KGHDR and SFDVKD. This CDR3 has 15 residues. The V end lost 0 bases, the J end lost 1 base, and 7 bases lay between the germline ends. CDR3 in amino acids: CATSDLNPGTDTQYF. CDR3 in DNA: TGTGCCACCAGTGATTTGAACCCAGGCACAGATACGCAGTATTTT.